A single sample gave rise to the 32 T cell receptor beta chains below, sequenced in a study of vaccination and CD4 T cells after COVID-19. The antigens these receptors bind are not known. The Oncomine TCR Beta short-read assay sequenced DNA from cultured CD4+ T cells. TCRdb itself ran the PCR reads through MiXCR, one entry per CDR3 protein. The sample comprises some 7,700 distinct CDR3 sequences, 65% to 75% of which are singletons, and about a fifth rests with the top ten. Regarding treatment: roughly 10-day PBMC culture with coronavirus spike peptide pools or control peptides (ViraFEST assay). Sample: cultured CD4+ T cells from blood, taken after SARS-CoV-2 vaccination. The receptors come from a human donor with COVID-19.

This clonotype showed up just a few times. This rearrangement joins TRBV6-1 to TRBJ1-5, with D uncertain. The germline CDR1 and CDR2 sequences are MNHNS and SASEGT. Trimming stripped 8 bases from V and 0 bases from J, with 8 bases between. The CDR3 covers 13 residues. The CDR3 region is CASLGDSNQPQHF. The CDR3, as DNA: TGTGCCAGCCTGGGTGATAGCAATCAGCCCCAGCATTTT.

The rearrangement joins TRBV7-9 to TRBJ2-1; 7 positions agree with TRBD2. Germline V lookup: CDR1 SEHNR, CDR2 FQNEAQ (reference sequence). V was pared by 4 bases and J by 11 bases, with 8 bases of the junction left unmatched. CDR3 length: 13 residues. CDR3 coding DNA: TGTGCCAGCAGCTCCCCCGGGAGGCCGAAGCAGTTCTTC. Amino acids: CASSSPGRPKQFF.

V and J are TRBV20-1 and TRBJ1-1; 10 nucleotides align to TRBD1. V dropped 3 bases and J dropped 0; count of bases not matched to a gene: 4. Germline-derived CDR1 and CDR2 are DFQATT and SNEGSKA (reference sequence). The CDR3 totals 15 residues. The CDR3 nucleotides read TGCAGTGCTAGGAGAGGGACAGGGGTGAACACTGAAGCTTTCTTT. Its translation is CSARRGTGVNTEAFF.

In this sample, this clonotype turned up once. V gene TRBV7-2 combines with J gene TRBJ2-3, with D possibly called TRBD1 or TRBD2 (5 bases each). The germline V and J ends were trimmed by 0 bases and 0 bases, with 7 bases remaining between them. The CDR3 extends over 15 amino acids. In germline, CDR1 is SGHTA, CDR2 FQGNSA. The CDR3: CASSLAGVSTDTQYF. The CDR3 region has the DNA TGTGCCAGCAGCTTAGCGGGGGTTAGCACAGATACGCAGTATTTT. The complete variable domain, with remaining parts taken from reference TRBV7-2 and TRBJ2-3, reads GAGVSQSPSNKVTEKGKDVELRCDPISGHTALYWYRQSLGQGLEFLIYFQGNSAPDKSGLPSDRFSAERTGGSVSTLTIQRTQQEDSAVYLCASSLAGVSTDTQYFGPGTRLTVL.

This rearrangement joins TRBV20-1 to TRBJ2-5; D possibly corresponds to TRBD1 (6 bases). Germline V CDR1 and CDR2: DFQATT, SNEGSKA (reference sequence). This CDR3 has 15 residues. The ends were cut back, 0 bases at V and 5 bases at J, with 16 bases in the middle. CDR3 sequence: CSARDWAGVRETQYF. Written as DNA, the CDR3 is TGCAGTGCTAGAGATTGGGCAGGGGTTAGGGAGACCCAGTACTTC.

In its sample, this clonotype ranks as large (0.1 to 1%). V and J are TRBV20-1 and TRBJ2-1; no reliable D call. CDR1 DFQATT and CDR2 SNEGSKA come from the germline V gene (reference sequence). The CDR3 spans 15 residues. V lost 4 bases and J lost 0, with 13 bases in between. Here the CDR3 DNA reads TGCAGTGCTAAATCTTCGTGGAGCTCCTACAATGAGCAGTTCTTC. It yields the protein CSAKSSWSSYNEQFF.

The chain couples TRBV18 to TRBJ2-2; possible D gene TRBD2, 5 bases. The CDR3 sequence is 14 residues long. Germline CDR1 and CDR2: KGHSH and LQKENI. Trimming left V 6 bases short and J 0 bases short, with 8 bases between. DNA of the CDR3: TGTGCCAGCTCCCGGGGTACGAACACCGGGGAGCTGTTTTTT. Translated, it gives CASSRGTNTGELFF.

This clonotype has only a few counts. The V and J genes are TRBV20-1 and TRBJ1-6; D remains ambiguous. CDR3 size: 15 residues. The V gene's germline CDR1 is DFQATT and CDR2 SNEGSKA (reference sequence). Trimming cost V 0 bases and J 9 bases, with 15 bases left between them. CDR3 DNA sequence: TGCAGTGCTAGAGATCTATATGGGGAGCGTTCACCCCTCCACTTT. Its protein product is CSARDLYGERSPLHF.

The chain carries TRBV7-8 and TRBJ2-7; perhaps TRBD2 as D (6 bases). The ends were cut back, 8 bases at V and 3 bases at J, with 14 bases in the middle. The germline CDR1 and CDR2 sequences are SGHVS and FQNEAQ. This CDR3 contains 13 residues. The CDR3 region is CASSGDHGYEQYF. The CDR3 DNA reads TGTGCCAGCTCGGGGGACCACGGCTACGAGCAGTACTTC.

CDR3 sequence (DNA): TGTGCCATCACCCTGACTAGCGGACCGAGCACAGATACGCAGTATTTT. Translated: CAITLTSGPSTDTQYF. This chain uses TRBV10-3 with TRBJ2-3; 9 bases align to TRBD2. The CDR3 is made up of 16 amino acids. Unmatched junction bases numbered 8, after V lost 7 bases and J lost 0 bases. Germline V gene lookup returns CDR1 ENHRY and CDR2 SYGVKD.

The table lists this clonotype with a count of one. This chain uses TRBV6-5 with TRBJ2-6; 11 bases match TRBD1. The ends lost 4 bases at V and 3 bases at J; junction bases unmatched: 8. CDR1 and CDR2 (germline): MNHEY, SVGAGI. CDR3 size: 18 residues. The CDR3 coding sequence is TGTGCCAGCAGTTCCGCCGGGACAGGGGGACATGGGGCCAACGTCCTGACTTTC. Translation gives CASSSAGTGGHGANVLTF.

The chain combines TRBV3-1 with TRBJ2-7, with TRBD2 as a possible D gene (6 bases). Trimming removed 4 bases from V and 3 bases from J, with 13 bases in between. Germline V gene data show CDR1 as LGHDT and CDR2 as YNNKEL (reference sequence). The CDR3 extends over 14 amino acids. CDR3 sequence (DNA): TGTGCCAGCAGCCCTCGGGGACTCAACTACGAGCAGTACTTC. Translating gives CASSPRGLNYEQYF.

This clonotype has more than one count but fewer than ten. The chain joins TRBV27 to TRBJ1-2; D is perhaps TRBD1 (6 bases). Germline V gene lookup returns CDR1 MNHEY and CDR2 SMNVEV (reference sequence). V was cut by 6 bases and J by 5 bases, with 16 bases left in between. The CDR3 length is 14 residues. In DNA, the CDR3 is TGTGCCAGCAGACAAAAGACAGGATTATATGGCTACACCTTC. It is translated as CASRQKTGLYGYTF.

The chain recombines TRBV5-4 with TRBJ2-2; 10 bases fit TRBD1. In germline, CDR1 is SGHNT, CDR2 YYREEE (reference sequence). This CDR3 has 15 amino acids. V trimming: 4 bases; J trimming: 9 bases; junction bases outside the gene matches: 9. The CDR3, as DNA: TGTGCCAGCAGCCCGGGGGACAGGGGCGGCCGGGAGCTGTTTTTT. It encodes CASSPGDRGGRELFF.

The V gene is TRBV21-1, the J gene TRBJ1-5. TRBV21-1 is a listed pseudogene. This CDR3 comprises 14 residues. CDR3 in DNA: TGTGCCAGCAGCAAAGGATCGTGGGGACAGCCCCAGCATTTT. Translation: CASSKGSWGQPQHF.

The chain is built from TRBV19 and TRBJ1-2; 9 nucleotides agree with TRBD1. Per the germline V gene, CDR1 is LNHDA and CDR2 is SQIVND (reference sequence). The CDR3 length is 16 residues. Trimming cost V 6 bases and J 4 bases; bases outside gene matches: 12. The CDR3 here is CASRFPGTGPGYGYTF. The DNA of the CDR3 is TGTGCCAGTAGATTCCCAGGGACAGGGCCGGGCTATGGCTACACCTTC.

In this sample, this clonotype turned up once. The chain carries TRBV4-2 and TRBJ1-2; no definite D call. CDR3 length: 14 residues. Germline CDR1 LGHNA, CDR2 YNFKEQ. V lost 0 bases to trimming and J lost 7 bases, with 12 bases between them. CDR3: CASSQDRAGPGYTF. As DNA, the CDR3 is TGTGCCAGCAGCCAAGATCGTGCAGGCCCTGGCTACACCTTC.

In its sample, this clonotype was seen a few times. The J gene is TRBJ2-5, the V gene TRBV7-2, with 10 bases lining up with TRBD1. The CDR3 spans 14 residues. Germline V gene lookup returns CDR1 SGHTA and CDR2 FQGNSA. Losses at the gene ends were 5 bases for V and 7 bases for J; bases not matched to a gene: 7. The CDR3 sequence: CASSPGTGELTQYF. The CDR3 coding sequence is TGTGCCAGCAGCCCCGGGACAGGGGAGTTGACCCAGTACTTC.

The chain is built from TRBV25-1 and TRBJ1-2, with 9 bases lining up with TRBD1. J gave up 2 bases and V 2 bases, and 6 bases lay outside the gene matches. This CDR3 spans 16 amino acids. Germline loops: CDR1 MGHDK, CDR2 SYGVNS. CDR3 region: CASSEGGTGPNYGYTF. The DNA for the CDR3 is TGTGCCAGCAGTGAAGGAGGGACAGGGCCGAACTATGGCTACACCTTC.

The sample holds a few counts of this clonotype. This CDR3 is CASSVAFNYGYTF. DNA of the CDR3: TGTGCCAGCAGCGTCGCTTTTAACTATGGCTACACCTTC. J is TRBJ1-2 and V is TRBV9, with unresolved D. The CDR3 extends over 13 amino acids. The V and J ends lost 2 bases and 1 base respectively, with 6 bases between them. The germline CDR1 and CDR2 sequences are SGDLS and YYNGEE.

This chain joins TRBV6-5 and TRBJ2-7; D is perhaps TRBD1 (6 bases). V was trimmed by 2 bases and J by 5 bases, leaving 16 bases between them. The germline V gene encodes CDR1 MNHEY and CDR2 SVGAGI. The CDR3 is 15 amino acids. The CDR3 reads CASSYPLAGVDEQYF. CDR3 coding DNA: TGTGCCAGCAGTTACCCCCTGGCAGGGGTGGACGAGCAGTACTTC.

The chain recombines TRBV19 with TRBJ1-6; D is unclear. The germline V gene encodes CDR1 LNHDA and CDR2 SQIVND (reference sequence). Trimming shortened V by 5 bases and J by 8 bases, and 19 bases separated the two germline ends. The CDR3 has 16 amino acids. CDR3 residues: CASSPEPRAGDSPLHF. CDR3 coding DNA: TGTGCCAGTAGTCCTGAGCCCCGGGCGGGCGATTCACCCCTCCACTTT.

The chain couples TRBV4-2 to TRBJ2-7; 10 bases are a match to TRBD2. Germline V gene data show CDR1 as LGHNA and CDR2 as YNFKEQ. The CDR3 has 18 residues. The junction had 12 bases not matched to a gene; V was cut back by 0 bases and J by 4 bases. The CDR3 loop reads CASSQDGFNSGGQYEQYF. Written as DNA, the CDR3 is TGTGCCAGCAGCCAAGATGGTTTTAATAGCGGGGGGCAATACGAGCAGTACTTC.

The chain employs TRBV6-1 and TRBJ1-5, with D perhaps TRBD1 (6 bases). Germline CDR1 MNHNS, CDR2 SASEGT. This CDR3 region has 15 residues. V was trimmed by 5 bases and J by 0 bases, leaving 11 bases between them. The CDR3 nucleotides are TGTGCCAGCAGTCGTCGACAGGATAGCAATCAGCCCCAGCATTTT. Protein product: CASSRRQDSNQPQHF.

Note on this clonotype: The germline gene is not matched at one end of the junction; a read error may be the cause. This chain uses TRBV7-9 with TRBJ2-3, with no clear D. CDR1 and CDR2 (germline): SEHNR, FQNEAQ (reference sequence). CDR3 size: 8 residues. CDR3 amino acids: CASSSVPF. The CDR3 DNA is TGTGCCAGCAGTTCCGTCCCTTTT. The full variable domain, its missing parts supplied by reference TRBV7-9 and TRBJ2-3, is DTGVSQNPRHKITKRGQNVTFRCDPISEHNRLYWYRQTLGQGPEFLTYFQNEAQLEKSRLLSDRFSAERPKGSFSTLEIQRTEQGDSAMYLCASSSVPFGPGTRLTVL.

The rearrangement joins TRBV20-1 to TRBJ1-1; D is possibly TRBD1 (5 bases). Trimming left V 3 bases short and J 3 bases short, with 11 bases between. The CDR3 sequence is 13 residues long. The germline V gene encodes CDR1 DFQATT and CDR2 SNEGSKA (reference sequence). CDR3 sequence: CSARLGAYTEAFF. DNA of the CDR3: TGCAGTGCTAGGCTCGGGGCCTACACTGAAGCTTTCTTT.

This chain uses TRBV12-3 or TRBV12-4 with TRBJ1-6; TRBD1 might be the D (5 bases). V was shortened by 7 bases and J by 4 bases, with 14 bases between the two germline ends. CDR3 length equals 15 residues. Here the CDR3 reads CASTYRGSYNSPLHF. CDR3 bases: TGTGCCAGCACCTACCGGGGCTCATATAATTCACCCCTCCACTTT.

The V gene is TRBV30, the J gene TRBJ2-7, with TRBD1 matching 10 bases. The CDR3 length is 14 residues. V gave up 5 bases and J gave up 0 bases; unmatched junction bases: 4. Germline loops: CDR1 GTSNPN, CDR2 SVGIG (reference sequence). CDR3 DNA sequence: TGTGCCTGGGAAGACAGGGGGCGCTCCTACGAGCAGTACTTC. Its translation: CAWEDRGRSYEQYF. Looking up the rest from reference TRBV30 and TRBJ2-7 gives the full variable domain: SQTIHQWPATLVQPVGSPLSLECTVEGTSNPNLYWYRQAAGRGLQLLFYSVGIGQISSEVPQNLSASRPQDRQFILSSKKLLLSDSGFYLCAWEDRGRSYEQYFGPGTRLTVT.

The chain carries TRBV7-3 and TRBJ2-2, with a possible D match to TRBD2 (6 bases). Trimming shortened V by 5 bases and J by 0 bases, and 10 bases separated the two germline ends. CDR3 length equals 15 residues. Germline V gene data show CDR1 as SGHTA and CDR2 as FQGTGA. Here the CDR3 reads CASSPQRANTGELFF. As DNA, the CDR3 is TGTGCCAGCAGCCCCCAGCGGGCGAACACCGGGGAGCTGTTTTTT.

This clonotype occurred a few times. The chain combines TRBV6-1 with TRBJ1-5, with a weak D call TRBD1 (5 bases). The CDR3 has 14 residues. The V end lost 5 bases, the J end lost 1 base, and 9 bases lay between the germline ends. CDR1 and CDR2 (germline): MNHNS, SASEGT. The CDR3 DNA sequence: TGTGCCAGCAGTCCCCAGGGAAGCAATCAGCCCCAGCATTTT. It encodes CASSPQGSNQPQHF.

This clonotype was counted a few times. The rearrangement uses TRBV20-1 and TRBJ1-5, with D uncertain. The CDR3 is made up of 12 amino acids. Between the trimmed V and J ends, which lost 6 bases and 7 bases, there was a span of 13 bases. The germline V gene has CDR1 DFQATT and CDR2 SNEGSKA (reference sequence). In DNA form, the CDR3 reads TGCAGTGCCGGTGCAGGAGGACAGCCCCAGCATTTT. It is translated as CSAGAGGQPQHF.

This chain's CDR3 is CASSLRRDRGDYGYTF. The DNA for the CDR3 is TGTGCCAGCAGCCTACGGCGGGACAGGGGGGACTATGGCTACACCTTC. The chain joins TRBV7-2 to TRBJ1-2; TRBD1 matches 11 bases. V gave up 5 bases and J gave up 3 bases; unmatched junction bases: 8. The CDR3 is made up of 16 amino acids. Germline CDR1 is SGHTA and CDR2 is FQGNSA.